A selection of T cell receptor beta chains follows, all from one sample in a study of a mutant IDH1 vaccine in newly diagnosed glioma. Their antigens are not known. Measured with immunoSEQ multiplex PCR; TCRdb has only the in-frame clones, and not every one. The sample has under 150,000 clones; roughly 90% are singletons. This specimen consisted of PBMCs, obtained from a glioma patient whose treatment included an IDH1 peptide vaccine. The receptors stem from a woman between 45 and 65 years old with glioma. CDR3s include the opening cysteine and the closing phenylalanine or tryptophan. The D gene is left open where the match is weak. Size is stated for part of the rows, as once, few or many counts, or as a class when the clone is expanded.

d_call	cdr3_length	v_call	clone_size	j_call	cdr3_aa	cdr3_nt
.	15	TRBV7-9	.	TRBJ2-7	CASSLFTGGINEQYF	TGTGCCAGCAGCTTATTCACGGGGGGCATCAACGAGCAGTACTTC
.	15	TRBV5-6	.	TRBJ1-5	CASSMTGTSNQPQHF	TGTGCCAGCAGCATGACAGGAACTAGCAATCAGCCCCAGCATTTT
TRBD2	15	TRBV7-2	.	TRBJ2-7	CASSFRASGRSEQYF	TGTGCCAGCAGCTTTCGGGCTAGCGGGAGGAGTGAGCAGTACTTC
.	14	TRBV29-1	.	TRBJ1-5	CSVKKGDSNQPQHF	TGCAGCGTTAAGAAAGGAGATAGCAATCAGCCCCAGCATTTT
.	14	TRBV10-3	.	TRBJ2-1	CAISIPAKGGEQFF	TGTGCCATCAGTATCCCGGCTAAGGGGGGTGAGCAGTTCTTC
.	17	TRBV5-4	.	TRBJ2-5	CASSLGLGAGAQETQYF	TGTGCCAGCAGCTTGGGCCTTGGGGCTGGGGCGCAAGAGACCCAGTACTTC
TRBD1	14	TRBV4-1	.	TRBJ1-5	CASSQEDRDQPQHF	TGCGCCAGCAGCCAAGAGGACAGGGATCAGCCCCAGCATTTT
.	13	TRBV19	.	TRBJ1-1	CASSIQWNTEAFF	TGTGCCAGTAGTATTCAGTGGAACACTGAAGCTTTCTTT
TRBD1	16	TRBV19	.	TRBJ1-2	CASSILPRTGGYGYTF	TGTGCCAGTAGTATTCTACCGCGGACAGGCGGCTATGGCTACACCTTC
TRBD2	19	TRBV15	once	TRBJ2-3	CATSRDRTSGIPSTDTQYF	TGTGCCACCAGCAGAGATAGGACTAGCGGAATTCCTAGCACAGATACGCAGTATTTT